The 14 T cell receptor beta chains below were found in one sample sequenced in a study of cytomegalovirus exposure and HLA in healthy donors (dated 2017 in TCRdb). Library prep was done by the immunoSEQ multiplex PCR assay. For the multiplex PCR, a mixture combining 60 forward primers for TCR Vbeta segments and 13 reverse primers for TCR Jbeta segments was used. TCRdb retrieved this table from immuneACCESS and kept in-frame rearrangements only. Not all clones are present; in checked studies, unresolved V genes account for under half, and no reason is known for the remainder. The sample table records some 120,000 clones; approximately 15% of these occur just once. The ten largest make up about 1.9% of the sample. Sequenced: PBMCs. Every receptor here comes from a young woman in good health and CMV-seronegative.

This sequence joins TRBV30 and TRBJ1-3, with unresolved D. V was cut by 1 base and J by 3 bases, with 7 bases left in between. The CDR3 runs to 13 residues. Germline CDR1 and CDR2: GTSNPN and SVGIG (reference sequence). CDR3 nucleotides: TGTGCCTGGAGTGGCGGGTTTGGAAACACCATATATTTT. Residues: CAWSGGFGNTIYF.

The CDR3 DNA sequence: TGTGCCAGCAGCTTAAAGGGGTTTACCTACAATGAGCAGTTCTTC. Residues: CASSLKGFTYNEQFF. The V and J genes are TRBV7-9 and TRBJ2-1; D possibly corresponds to TRBD1 (5 bases). Germline CDR1 and CDR2: SEHNR and FQNEAQ (reference sequence). The CDR3 is made up of 15 amino acids. Trimming pared 2 bases from V and 2 bases from J, leaving 10 bases between.

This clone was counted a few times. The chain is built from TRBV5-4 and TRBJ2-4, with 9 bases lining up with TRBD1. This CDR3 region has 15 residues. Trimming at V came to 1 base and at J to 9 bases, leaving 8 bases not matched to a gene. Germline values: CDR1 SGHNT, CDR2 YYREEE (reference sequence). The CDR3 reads CASSLWGDRVGIQYF. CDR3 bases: TGTGCCAGCAGCTTGTGGGGGGACAGGGTTGGCATTCAGTACTTC.

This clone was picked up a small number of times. The CDR3 protein is CSVRRGQAFEAFF. As DNA, the CDR3 is TGCAGCGTCCGGAGGGGACAGGCCTTTGAAGCTTTCTTT. This chain links TRBV29-1 with TRBJ1-1; 8 nucleotides align to TRBD1. The CDR3 length is 13 residues. V lost 6 bases, J lost 7 bases, and 10 bases stayed unmatched. The germline V gene encodes CDR1 SQVTM and CDR2 ANQGSEA.

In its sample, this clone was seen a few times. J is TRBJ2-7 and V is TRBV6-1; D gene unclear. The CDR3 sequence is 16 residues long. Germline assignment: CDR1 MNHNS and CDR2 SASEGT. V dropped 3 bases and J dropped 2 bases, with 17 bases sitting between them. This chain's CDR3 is CASSEARQILTYEQYF. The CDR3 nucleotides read TGTGCCAGCAGTGAGGCCCGACAAATATTGACCTACGAGCAGTACTTC.

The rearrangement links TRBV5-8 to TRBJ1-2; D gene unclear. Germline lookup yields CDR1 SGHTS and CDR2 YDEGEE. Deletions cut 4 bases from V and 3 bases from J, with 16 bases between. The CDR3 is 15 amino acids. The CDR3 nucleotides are TGTGCCAGCAGCCCTGGTGCGAGGTGGGACTATGGCTACACCTTC. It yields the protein CASSPGARWDYGYTF.

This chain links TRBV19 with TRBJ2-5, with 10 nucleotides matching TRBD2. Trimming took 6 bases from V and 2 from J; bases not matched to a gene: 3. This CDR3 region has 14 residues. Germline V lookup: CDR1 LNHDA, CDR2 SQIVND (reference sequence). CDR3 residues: CASSRTSGQETQYF. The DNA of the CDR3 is TGTGCCAGTAGCAGGACTAGCGGACAAGAGACCCAGTACTTC.

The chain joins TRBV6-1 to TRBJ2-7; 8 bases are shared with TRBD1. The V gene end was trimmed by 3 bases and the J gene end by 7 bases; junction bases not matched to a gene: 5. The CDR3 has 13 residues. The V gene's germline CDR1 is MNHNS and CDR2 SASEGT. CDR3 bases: TGTGCCAGCAGTGAGCCCAACAGGGGGGAGCAGTACTTC. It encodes CASSEPNRGEQYF.

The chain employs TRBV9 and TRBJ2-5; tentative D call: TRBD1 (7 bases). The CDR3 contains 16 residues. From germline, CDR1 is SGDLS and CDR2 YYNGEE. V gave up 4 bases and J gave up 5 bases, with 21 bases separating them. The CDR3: CASSPRGDINGETQYF. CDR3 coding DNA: TGTGCCAGCAGCCCCAGGGGGGACATTAACGGCGAGACCCAGTACTTC.

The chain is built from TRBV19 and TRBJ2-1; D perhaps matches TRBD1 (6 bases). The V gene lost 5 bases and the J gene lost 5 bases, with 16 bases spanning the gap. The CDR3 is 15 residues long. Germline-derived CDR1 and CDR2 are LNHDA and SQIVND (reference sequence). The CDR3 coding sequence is TGTGCCAGTAGTCCCCAGGGGCTTGAGAACAATGAGCAGTTCTTC. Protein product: CASSPQGLENNEQFF.

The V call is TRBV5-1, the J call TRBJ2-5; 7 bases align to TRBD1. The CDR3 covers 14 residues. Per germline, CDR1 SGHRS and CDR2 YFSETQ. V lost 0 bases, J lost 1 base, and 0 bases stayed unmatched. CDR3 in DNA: TGCGCCAGCAGCTTGGCAGGGGGCCAAGAGACCCAGTACTTC. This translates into CASSLAGGQETQYF. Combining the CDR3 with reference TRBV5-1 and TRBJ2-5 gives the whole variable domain KAGVTQTPRYLIKTRGQQVTLSCSPISGHRSVSWYQQTPGQGLQFLFEYFSETQRNKGNFPGRFSGRQFSNSRSEMNVSTLELGDSALYLCASSLAGGQETQYFGPGTRLLVL.

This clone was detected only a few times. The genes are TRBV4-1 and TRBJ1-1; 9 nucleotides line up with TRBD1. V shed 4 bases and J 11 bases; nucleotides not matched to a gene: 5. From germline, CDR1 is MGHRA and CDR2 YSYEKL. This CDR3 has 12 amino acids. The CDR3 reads CASSRRTGVAFF. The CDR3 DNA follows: TGCGCCAGCAGCCGACGGACAGGGGTGGCTTTCTTT.

The CDR3 DNA is TGTGCCAGCAGTGGACGTCGGGGTGGCCAGCCCCAGCATTTT. This translates into CASSGRRGGQPQHF. This chain uses TRBV6-1 with TRBJ1-5; unclear D gene. This CDR3 is built from 14 residues. V lost 4 bases and J 7 bases, leaving 14 bases between the germline ends. Germline CDR1 MNHNS, CDR2 SASEGT.

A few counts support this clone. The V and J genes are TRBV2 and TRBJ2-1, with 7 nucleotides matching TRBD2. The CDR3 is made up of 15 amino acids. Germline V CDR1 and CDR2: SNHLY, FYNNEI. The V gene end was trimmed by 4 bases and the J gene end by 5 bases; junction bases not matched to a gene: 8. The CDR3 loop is CASSAKWDYNNEQFF. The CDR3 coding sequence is TGTGCCAGCAGTGCCAAGTGGGACTATAACAATGAGCAGTTCTTC.